These 32 T cell receptor beta chains share one sample of origin, sequenced in a study of blood T cell repertoires in COVID-19. Assay used: immunoSEQ multiplex PCR; TCRdb lists only in-frame clones, some missing. Seen here are roughly 500,000 clones, 85% to 90% observed once, and the top ten hold 0.8% to 0.9%. Sequencing was carried out using peripheral blood. These receptors came from a young man with COVID-19, enrolled during active disease.

The chain uses TRBV5-1 and TRBJ2-5; 10 nucleotides line up with TRBD1. Losses at the gene ends were 4 bases for V and 5 bases for J; bases not matched to a gene: 11. Germline assignment: CDR1 SGHRS and CDR2 YFSETQ. This CDR3 has 16 residues. CDR3 coding DNA: TGCGCCAGCAGCACACGGACAGGGGGGGATATCGAGACCCAGTACTTC. This sequence encodes CASSTRTGGDIETQYF.

The gene calls are TRBV25-1 and TRBJ2-1; D is undetermined. V dropped 3 bases and J dropped 0 bases, with 9 bases sitting between them. The CDR3 is 15 amino acids. Germline CDR1 is MGHDK and CDR2 is SYGVNS. Written as DNA, the CDR3 is TGTGCCAGCAGTGAGAGCTTTAGCTCCTACAATGAGCAGTTCTTC. It is translated as CASSESFSSYNEQFF.

The gene calls are TRBV24-1 and TRBJ2-3; 11 positions agree with TRBD2. With V trimmed by 4 bases and J by 1 base, 3 bases remained unmatched. The CDR3 totals 16 residues. Germline values: CDR1 KGHDR, CDR2 SFDVKD. The CDR3 coding sequence is TGTGCCACCAGTGACCCGACTAGCGGGGGCACAGATACGCAGTATTTT. Translating gives CATSDPTSGGTDTQYF.

CDR3 bases: TGTGCCAGCAGTTTAAAAGCGGGAGGTACCTACGAGCAGTACTTC. The encoded protein is CASSLKAGGTYEQYF. The V gene is TRBV27, the J gene TRBJ2-7; 9 nucleotides line up with TRBD2. Trimming at V came to 2 bases and at J to 2 bases, leaving 4 bases not matched to a gene. Germline V CDR1 and CDR2: MNHEY, SMNVEV (reference sequence). The CDR3 consists of 15 residues.

The chain combines TRBV29-1 with TRBJ2-7; D is ambiguous. Germline lookup yields CDR1 SQVTM and CDR2 ANQGSEA. Trimming cost V 7 bases and J 6 bases, with 22 bases left between them. The length of the CDR3 is 14 residues. The CDR3 DNA sequence: TGCAGCGCCCACCCGGGTCTCCCGTTAGGCGAGCAGTACTTC. Its protein is CSAHPGLPLGEQYF.

J is TRBJ2-3 and V is TRBV7-6, with no clear D. The CDR3 runs 13 residues. Trimming left V 4 bases short and J 6 bases short, with 11 bases between. CDR1 is SGHVS, CDR2 FNYEAQ, per germline. The CDR3: CASSSSNGDTQYF. The CDR3 DNA reads TGTGCCAGCAGCTCATCCAACGGGGATACGCAGTATTTT.

This chain links TRBV7-2 with TRBJ2-3; possibly TRBD2 for D (6 bases). Germline V lookup: CDR1 SGHTA, CDR2 FQGNSA. Trimming removed 5 bases from V and 7 bases from J, with 16 bases in between. This CDR3 comprises 14 residues. The CDR3 spells CASSLWDSPNTQYF. The CDR3 coding sequence is TGTGCCAGCAGCCTATGGGACTCCCCAAATACGCAGTATTTT. The whole variable domain, filled in from reference TRBV7-2 and TRBJ2-3, reads GAGVSQSPSNKVTEKGKDVELRCDPISGHTALYWYRQSLGQGLEFLIYFQGNSAPDKSGLPSDRFSAERTGGSVSTLTIQRTQQEDSAVYLCASSLWDSPNTQYFGPGTRLTVL.

This clone occurred a few times. The gene calls are TRBV2 and TRBJ2-7; possibly TRBD2 for D (5 bases). Germline V gene lookup returns CDR1 SNHLY and CDR2 FYNNEI. The ends were cut back, 6 bases at V and 3 bases at J, with 12 bases in the middle. The CDR3 runs to 13 residues. The CDR3 DNA is TGTGCCAGCAGCCCTAGAGAGGGCTACGAGCAGTACTTC. The encoded protein is CASSPREGYEQYF.

The rearrangement links TRBV11-2 to TRBJ2-3; D call uncertain. Germline CDR1 is SGHAT and CDR2 is FQNNGV. The CDR3 has 16 residues. With 0 bases removed from V and 0 bases from J, the gap between germline ends came to 10 bases. The CDR3 spells CASSLDGPASTDTQYF. The CDR3, as DNA: TGTGCCAGCAGCTTAGATGGGCCGGCCAGCACAGATACGCAGTATTTT.

The gene calls are TRBV5-1 and TRBJ2-3; 9 bases match TRBD1. This CDR3 has 15 residues. Germline CDR1 reads SGHRS; CDR2 reads YFSETQ. V dropped 3 bases and J dropped 6; count of bases not matched to a gene: 8. CDR3 sequence: CASSWGQGDLDTQYF. The CDR3 DNA is TGCGCCAGCAGCTGGGGACAGGGAGATTTGGATACGCAGTATTTT.

This clone was detected only a few times. The chain carries TRBV20-1 and TRBJ2-7; weak D call: TRBD1 (5 bases). V was clipped by 1 base and J by 5 bases, with 6 bases between them. The CDR3 totals 11 residues. CDR1 and CDR2 from the germline V gene are DFQATT and SNEGSKA (reference sequence). The CDR3 DNA sequence: TGCAGTGCTAGAGCAGGGCACGAGCAGTACTTC. Protein product: CSARAGHEQYF.

The chain has TRBV12-3 or TRBV12-4 and TRBJ2-7; D possibly corresponds to TRBD1 (5 bases). V was cut by 7 bases and J by 1 base, with 11 bases left in between. The CDR3 covers 13 residues. CDR3 sequence: CASNKGASYEQYF. In DNA, the CDR3 is TGTGCCAGCAATAAAGGGGCGTCCTACGAGCAGTACTTC.

This chain uses TRBV5-5 with TRBJ2-1; TRBD2 might be the D (5 bases). The CDR3 covers 14 residues. Trimming left V 4 bases short and J 0 bases short, with 8 bases between. Germline assignment: CDR1 SGHKS and CDR2 YYEKEE (reference sequence). For the CDR3, the DNA is TGTGCCAGCAGCCCGGGAAGCTCCTACAATGAGCAGTTCTTC. Amino acid sequence: CASSPGSSYNEQFF.

This chain connects TRBV11-3 to TRBJ2-1; 7 nucleotides align to TRBD2. Germline V gene data show CDR1 as SGHNT and CDR2 as YENEEA. The V and J ends lost 2 bases and 5 bases, in that order; junction bases with no gene match: 9. The CDR3 loop spans 16 amino acids. Here the CDR3 reads CASSLSGTWGNNEQFF. DNA for the CDR3: TGTGCCAGCAGCTTAAGCGGGACGTGGGGAAACAATGAGCAGTTCTTC.

The rearrangement joins TRBV7-6 to TRBJ2-1, with D unclear. V was cut by 5 bases and J by 5 bases, with 7 bases left in between. Per germline, CDR1 SGHVS and CDR2 FNYEAQ. There are 12 residues in the CDR3. CDR3 nucleotide sequence: TGTGCCAGCAGCCTAACCAACAATGAGCAGTTCTTC. It is translated as CASSLTNNEQFF.

This clone came up once. The CDR3 nucleotides read TGTGCCAGTAGAAGGGGGCCAGGGCTGTTAACTGAAGCTTTCTTT. Its protein is CASRRGPGLLTEAFF. The chain joins TRBV19 to TRBJ1-1; TRBD1 matches 7 bases. The CDR3 runs to 15 residues. V lost 6 bases and J lost 5; bases outside the gene matches: 12. Germline CDR1 reads LNHDA; CDR2 reads SQIVND (reference sequence).

The chain has TRBV20-1 and TRBJ2-3, with 9 positions matching TRBD2. The CDR3 length is 14 residues. V shed 3 bases and J 4 bases; nucleotides not matched to a gene: 5. Looked up from germline, CDR1 is DFQATT and CDR2 is SNEGSKA (reference sequence). The CDR3 nucleotides are TGCAGTGCTAGTGTGGCGGGAGGGCCAGATACGCAGTATTTT. It is translated as CSASVAGGPDTQYF.

This clone was recorded once. The V gene is TRBV10-3, the J gene TRBJ1-6; D unresolved. Germline-derived CDR1 and CDR2 are ENHRY and SYGVKD. The V end was cut by 0 bases, the J end by 7 bases, with 10 bases between. CDR3 length: 15 residues. The CDR3 DNA reads as TGTGCCATCAGTGAGTCCGGGTCTGCGAATTCACCCCTCCACTTT. Its translation: CAISESGSANSPLHF.

V and J are TRBV11-2 and TRBJ2-5; TRBD2 matches 13 bases. After removal of 4 bases from V and 2 bases from J, the junction contained 7 bases not matched to a gene. The V gene's germline CDR1 is SGHAT and CDR2 FQNNGV. This CDR3 is 17 amino acids long. CDR3 nucleotides: TGTGCCAGCAGCTCCCTGACTAGCGGGGGGCCACAAGAGACCCAGTACTTC. This encodes CASSSLTSGGPQETQYF.

The chain uses TRBV11-3 and TRBJ1-1; tentative D call: TRBD1 (5 bases). V was clipped by 5 bases and J by 5 bases, with 15 bases between them. The V gene's germline CDR1 is SGHNT and CDR2 YENEEA. The CDR3 has 14 amino acids. The CDR3 region has the DNA TGTGCCAGCAGCCACACAGGTCCCCGAACTGAAGCTTTCTTT. Its translation is CASSHTGPRTEAFF.

The sample holds many counts of this clone. V usage is TRBV25-1 and J usage is TRBJ2-2; TRBD2 aligns across 7 bases. Germline V gives CDR1 MGHDK, CDR2 SYGVNS. With 8 bases clipped from V and 5 bases from J, the junction kept 14 bases outside the gene matches. The CDR3 length is 16 residues. In DNA form, the CDR3 reads TGTGCCAGCGGTGCCTCCTCCCAGGGAGGGACCGGGGAGCTGTTTTTT. Amino acid sequence: CASGASSQGGTGELFF.

The chain is built from TRBV2 and TRBJ2-7; TRBD2 is a possible D gene (6 bases). The length of the CDR3 is 11 residues. Germline values: CDR1 SNHLY, CDR2 FYNNEI. Trimming removed 8 bases at V and 3 bases at J, with 8 bases between. The CDR3 DNA sequence: TGTGCCAGCGGAGGGGTCTACGAGCAGTACTTC. Its protein product is CASGGVYEQYF.

This chain joins TRBV9 and TRBJ2-1; maybe TRBD1 (6 bases). V was trimmed by 2 bases and J by 8 bases, leaving 23 bases between them. CDR3 length: 17 amino acids. Germline CDR1 is SGDLS and CDR2 is YYNGEE. This chain's CDR3 is CASSVETGTPFSHEQFF. CDR3 sequence (DNA): TGTGCCAGCAGCGTGGAGACCGGGACACCATTCTCACATGAGCAGTTCTTC.

A few counts support this clone. The genes are TRBV7-6 and TRBJ2-3; TRBD2 matches at 10 bases. This CDR3 region has 17 residues. The germline CDR1 and CDR2 sequences are SGHVS and FNYEAQ. V was clipped by 0 bases and J by 4 bases; unmatched bases: 7. The CDR3 reads CASSLAFSGGGPDTQYF. The CDR3 bases are TGTGCCAGCAGCTTAGCTTTCAGCGGGGGGGGGCCAGATACGCAGTATTTT.

The chain joins TRBV5-1 to TRBJ2-3, with a tentative D call TRBD2 (5 bases). CDR1 is SGHRS, CDR2 YFSETQ, per germline. Trimming shortened V by 4 bases and J by 0 bases, and 9 bases separated the two germline ends. This CDR3 has 14 amino acids. CDR3 amino acids: CASSDGLSTDTQYF. Here the CDR3 DNA reads TGCGCCAGCAGCGACGGACTGAGCACAGATACGCAGTATTTT.

The chain couples TRBV10-3 to TRBJ2-7; D is perhaps TRBD1 (6 bases). V shed 5 bases and J shed 3 bases, with 11 bases lying between them. CDR3 length: 13 amino acids. Per the germline V gene, CDR1 is ENHRY and CDR2 is SYGVKD. The CDR3 spells CAISTGTHYEQYF. The CDR3 nucleotides are TGTGCCATCAGTACCGGGACACACTACGAGCAGTACTTC.

The rearrangement uses TRBV19 and TRBJ2-7, with 7 bases lining up with TRBD2. The CDR3 contains 15 residues. V gave up 5 bases and J gave up 5 bases; unmatched junction bases: 12. The germline V gene encodes CDR1 LNHDA and CDR2 SQIVND (reference sequence). CDR3: CASSLQGAGYHEQYF. CDR3 nucleotides: TGTGCCAGTAGTCTCCAAGGAGCGGGGTATCACGAGCAGTACTTC.

The table lists this clone with a count of one. The chain combines TRBV18 with TRBJ2-7, with a weak D call TRBD2 (6 bases). Germline lookup yields CDR1 KGHSH and CDR2 LQKENI. V shed 4 bases and J shed 4 bases, with 14 bases lying between them. There are 14 residues in the CDR3. This CDR3 is CASSLDPGTYEQYF. Written as DNA, the CDR3 is TGTGCCAGCTCACTGGATCCAGGGACTTACGAGCAGTACTTC. Looking up the rest from reference TRBV18 and TRBJ2-7 gives the full variable domain: NAGVMQNPRHLVRRRGQEARLRCSPMKGHSHVYWYRQLPEEGLKFMVYLQKENIIDESGMPKERFSAEFPKEGPSILRIQQVVRGDSAAYFCASSLDPGTYEQYFGPGTRLTVT.

The chain links TRBV6-1 to TRBJ2-5, with 9 positions matching TRBD2. V dropped 4 bases and J dropped 5; count of bases not matched to a gene: 14. CDR1 MNHNS and CDR2 SASEGT come from the germline V gene. The CDR3 sequence is 17 residues long. DNA of the CDR3: TGTGCCAGCAGTGGAGAGACTAGCGGAGCCTCCAGGGAGACCCAGTACTTC. This codes for CASSGETSGASRETQYF.

The V call is TRBV2, the J call TRBJ2-5; TRBD2 aligns across 10 bases. The CDR3 spans 14 residues. In germline, CDR1 is SNHLY, CDR2 FYNNEI. The V gene end was trimmed by 4 bases and the J gene end by 5 bases; junction bases not matched to a gene: 4. This CDR3 reads CASSATSGAETQYF. CDR3 DNA sequence: TGTGCCAGCAGTGCCACTAGCGGGGCGGAGACCCAGTACTTC.

The chain couples TRBV6-5 to TRBJ1-5, with a weak D call TRBD1 (5 bases). The CDR3 has 12 amino acids. Germline assignment: CDR1 MNHEY and CDR2 SVGAGI. The CDR3 DNA reads TGTGCGGCGGGACGGCCGAATCAGCCCCAGCATTTT. Amino acids: CAAGRPNQPQHF.

The chain is built from TRBV29-1 and TRBJ1-1; maybe TRBD1 (5 bases). The germline V gene encodes CDR1 SQVTM and CDR2 ANQGSEA. Trimming took 7 bases from V and 1 from J, leaving 10 bases between them. The CDR3 covers 12 residues. CDR3: CSGTRGNTEAFF. Here the CDR3 DNA reads TGCAGCGGCACAAGGGGGAACACTGAAGCTTTCTTT. The variable domain in full, with the rest retrieved from reference TRBV29-1 and TRBJ1-1, is SAVISQKPSRDICQRGTSLTIQCQVDSQVTMMFWYRQQPGQSLTLIATANQGSEATYESGFVIDKFPISRPNLTFSTLTVSNMSPEDSSIYLCSGTRGNTEAFFGQGTRLTVV.